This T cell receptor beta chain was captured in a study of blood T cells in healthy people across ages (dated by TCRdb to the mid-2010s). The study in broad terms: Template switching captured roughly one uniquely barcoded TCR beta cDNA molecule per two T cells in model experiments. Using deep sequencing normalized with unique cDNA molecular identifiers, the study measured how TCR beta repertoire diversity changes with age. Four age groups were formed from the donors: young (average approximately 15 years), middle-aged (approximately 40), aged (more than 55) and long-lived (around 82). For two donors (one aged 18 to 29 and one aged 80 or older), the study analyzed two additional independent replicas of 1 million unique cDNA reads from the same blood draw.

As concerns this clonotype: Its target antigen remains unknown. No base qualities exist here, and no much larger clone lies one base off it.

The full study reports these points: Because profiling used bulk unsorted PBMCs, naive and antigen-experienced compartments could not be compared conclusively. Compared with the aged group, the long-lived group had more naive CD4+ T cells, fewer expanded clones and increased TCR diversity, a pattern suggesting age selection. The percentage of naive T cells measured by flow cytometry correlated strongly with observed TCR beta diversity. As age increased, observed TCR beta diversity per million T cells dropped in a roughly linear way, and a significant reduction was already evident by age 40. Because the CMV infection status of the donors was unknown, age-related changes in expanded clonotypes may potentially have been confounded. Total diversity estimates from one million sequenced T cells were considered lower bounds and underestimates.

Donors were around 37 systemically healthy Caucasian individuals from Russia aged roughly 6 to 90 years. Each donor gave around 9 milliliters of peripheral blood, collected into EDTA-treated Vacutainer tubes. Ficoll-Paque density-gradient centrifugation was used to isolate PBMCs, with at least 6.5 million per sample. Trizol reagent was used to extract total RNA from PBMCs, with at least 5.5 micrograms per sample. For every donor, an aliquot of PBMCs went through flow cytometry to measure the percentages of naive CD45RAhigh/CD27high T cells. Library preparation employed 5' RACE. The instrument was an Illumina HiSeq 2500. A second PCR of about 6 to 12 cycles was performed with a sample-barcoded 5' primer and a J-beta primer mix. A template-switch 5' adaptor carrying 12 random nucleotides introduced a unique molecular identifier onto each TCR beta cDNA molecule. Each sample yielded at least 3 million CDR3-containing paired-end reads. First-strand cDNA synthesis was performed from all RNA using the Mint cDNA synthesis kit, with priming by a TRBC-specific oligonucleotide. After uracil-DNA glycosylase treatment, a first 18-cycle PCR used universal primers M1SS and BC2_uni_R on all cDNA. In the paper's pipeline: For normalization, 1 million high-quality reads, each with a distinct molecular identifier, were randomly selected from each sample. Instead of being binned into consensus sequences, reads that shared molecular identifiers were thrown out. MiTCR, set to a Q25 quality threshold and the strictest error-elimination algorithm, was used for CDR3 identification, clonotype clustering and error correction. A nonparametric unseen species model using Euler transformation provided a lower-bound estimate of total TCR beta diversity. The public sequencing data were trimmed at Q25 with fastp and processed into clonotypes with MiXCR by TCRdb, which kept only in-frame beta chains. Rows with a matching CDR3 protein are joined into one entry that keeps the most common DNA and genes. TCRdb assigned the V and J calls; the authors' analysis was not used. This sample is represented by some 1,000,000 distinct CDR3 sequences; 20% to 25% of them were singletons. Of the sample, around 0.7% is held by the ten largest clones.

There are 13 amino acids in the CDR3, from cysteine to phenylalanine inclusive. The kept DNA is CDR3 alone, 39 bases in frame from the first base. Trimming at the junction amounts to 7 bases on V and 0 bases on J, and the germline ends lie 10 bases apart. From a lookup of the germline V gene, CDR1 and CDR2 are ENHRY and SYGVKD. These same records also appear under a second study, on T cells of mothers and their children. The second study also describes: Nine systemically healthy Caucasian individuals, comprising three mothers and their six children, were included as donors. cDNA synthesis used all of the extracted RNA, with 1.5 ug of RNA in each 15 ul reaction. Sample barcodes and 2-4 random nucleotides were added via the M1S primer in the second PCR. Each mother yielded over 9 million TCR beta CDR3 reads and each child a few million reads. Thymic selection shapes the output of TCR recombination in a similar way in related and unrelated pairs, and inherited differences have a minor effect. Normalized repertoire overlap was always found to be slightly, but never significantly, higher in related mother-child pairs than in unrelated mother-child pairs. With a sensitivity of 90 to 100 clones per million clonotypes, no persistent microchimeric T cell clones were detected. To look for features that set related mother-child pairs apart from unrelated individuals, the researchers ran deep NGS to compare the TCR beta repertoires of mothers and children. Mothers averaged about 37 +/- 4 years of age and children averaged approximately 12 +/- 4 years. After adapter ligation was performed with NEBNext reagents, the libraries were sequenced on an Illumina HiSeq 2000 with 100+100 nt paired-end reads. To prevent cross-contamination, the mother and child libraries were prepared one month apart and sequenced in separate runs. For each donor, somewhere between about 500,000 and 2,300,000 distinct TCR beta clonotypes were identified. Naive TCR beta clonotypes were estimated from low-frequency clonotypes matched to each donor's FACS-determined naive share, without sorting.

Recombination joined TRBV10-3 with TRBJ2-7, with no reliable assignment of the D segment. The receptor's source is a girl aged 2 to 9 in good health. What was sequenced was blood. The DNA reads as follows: TGTGCCATCACCCCGACGGGCTCCTACGAGCAGTACTTC. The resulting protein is CAITPTGSYEQYF.